This T cell receptor (beta chain) was sequenced in a study of T cells in Graves' hyperthyroidism and ophthalmopathy. This clonotype showed up many times. With 0 bases clipped from V and 1 base from J, the junction kept 21 bases outside the gene matches. The CDR3 has 22 residues. Looked up from germline, CDR1 is DFQATT and CDR2 is SNEGSKA (reference sequence). The source material, RNA transcripts, was used to amplify TCR beta CDR3 regions. HTBI primers were employed in a first-round RT-PCR of the TCR CDR3. TCRdb redid the calling of the multiplex PCR reads with MiXCR, one entry per CDR3 protein. The table has under 650,000 distinct CDR3 sequences, roughly 16% seen once.

V gene TRBV20-1 combines with J gene TRBJ2-3, with 11 bases lining up with TRBD2. The receptor comes from a woman aged 25 to 39 with Graves' hyperthyroidism. The material sequenced was blood. The CDR3 sequence is CSARDLPPRLAGGVTGTDTQYF. The CDR3 DNA reads TGCAGTGCTAGAGATCTGCCCCCCAGGCTAGCGGGAGGAGTGACGGGCACAGATACGCAGTATTTT.